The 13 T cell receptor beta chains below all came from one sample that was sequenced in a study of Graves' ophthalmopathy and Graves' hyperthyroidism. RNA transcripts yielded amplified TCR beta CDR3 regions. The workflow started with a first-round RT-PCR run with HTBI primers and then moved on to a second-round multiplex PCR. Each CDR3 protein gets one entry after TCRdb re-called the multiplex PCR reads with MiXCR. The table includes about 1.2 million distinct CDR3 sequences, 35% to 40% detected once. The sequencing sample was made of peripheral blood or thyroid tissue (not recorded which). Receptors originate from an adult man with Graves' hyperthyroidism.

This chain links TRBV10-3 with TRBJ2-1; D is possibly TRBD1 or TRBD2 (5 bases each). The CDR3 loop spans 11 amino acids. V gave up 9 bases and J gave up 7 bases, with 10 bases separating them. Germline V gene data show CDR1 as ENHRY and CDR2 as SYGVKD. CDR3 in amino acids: CAIRGENEQFF. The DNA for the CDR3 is TGTGCCATACGAGGGGAGAATGAGCAGTTCTTC.

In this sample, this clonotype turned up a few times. The CDR3 DNA sequence: TGTGCCAGCAGTGCACCGTTGCGGGAGGTGTATAATTCACCCCTCCACTTT. Translating gives CASSAPLREVYNSPLHF. The rearrangement joins TRBV6-6 to TRBJ1-6; D ambiguous. This CDR3 has 17 amino acids. V dropped 5 bases and J dropped 4 bases, with 18 bases sitting between them. Germline values: CDR1 MNHNY, CDR2 SVGAGI (reference sequence).

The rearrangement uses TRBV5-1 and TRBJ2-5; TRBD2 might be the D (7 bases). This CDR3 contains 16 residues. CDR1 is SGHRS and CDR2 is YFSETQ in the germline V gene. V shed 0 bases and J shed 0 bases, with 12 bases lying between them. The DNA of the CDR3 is TGCGCCAGCAGCTTGGTCGGAGGGGGGGACCAAGAGACCCAGTACTTC. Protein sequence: CASSLVGGGDQETQYF. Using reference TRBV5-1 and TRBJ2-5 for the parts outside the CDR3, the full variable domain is KAGVTQTPRYLIKTRGQQVTLSCSPISGHRSVSWYQQTPGQGLQFLFEYFSETQRNKGNFPGRFSGRQFSNSRSEMNVSTLELGDSALYLCASSLVGGGDQETQYFGPGTRLLVL.

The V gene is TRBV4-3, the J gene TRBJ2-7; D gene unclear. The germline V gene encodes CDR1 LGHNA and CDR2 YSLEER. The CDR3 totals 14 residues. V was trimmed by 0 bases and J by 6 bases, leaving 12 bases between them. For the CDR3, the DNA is TGCGCCAGCAGCCAAGAACCCGGTCTGGGCGAGCAGTACTTC. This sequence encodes CASSQEPGLGEQYF.

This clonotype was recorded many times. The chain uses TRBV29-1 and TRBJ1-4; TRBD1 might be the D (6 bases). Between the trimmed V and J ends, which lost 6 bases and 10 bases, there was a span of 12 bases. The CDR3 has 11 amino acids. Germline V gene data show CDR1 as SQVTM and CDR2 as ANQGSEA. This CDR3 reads CSVSVGGKLFF. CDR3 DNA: TGCAGCGTGTCCGTAGGGGGAAAACTGTTTTTT.

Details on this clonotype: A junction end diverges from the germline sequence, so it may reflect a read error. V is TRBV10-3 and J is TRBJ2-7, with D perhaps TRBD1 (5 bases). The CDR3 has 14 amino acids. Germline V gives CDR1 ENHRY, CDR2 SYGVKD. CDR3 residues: CAISESPGFYVQYF. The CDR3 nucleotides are TGTGCCATCAGTGAGTCGCCAGGGTTCTACGTGCAGTACTTC.

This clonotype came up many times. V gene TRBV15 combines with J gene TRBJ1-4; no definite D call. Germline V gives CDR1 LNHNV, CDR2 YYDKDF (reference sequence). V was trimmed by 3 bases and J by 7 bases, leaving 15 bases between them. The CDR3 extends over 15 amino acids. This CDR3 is CATSSDGGPSEKLFF. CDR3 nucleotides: TGTGCCACCAGCAGCGACGGCGGACCTAGTGAAAAACTGTTTTTT.

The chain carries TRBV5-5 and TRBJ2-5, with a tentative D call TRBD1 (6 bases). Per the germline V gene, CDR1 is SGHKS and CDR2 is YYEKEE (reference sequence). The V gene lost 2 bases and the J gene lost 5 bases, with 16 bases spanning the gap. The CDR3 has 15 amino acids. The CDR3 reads CASSFRGVRGETQYF. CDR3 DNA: TGTGCCAGCAGCTTCCGAGGAGTTAGGGGGGAGACCCAGTACTTC.

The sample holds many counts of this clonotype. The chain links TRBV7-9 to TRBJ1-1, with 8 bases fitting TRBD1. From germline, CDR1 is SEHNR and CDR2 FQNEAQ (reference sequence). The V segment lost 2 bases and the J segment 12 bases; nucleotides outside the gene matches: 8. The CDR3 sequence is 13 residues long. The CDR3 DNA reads TGTGCCAGCAGCTTAACCCCGACAGGGGAATCTTTCTTT. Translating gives CASSLTPTGESFF.

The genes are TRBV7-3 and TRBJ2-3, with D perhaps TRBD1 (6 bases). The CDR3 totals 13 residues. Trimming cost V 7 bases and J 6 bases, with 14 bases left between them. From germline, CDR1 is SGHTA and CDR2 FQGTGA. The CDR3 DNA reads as TGTGCCAGCACCTCAGTCCAGGGGGATACGCAGTATTTT. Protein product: CASTSVQGDTQYF.

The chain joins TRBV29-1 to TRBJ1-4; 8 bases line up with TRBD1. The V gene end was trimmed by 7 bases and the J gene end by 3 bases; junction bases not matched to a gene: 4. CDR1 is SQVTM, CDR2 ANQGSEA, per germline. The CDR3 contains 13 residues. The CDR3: CSGQGIANEKLFF. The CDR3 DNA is TGCAGCGGACAGGGGATAGCTAATGAAAAACTGTTTTTT.

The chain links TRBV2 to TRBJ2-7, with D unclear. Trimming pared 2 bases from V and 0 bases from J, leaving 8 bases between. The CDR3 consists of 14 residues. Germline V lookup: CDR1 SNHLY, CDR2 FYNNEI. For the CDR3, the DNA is TGTGCCAGCAGTGAAACAGCCTACTCCTACGAGCAGTACTTC. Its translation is CASSETAYSYEQYF.

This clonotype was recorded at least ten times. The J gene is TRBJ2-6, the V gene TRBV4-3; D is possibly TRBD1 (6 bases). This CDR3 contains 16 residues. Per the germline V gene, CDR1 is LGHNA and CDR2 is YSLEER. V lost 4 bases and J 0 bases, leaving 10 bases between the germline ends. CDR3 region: CASSPDSLSGANVLTF. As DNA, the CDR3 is TGCGCCAGCAGCCCGGACAGCCTCTCTGGGGCCAACGTCCTGACTTTC.